This record concerns one TCR beta chain sequence. Its antigen is unknown. The sample is drawn from a study of a mutant IDH1 vaccine in newly diagnosed glioma. Study background: Onset of vaccination occurred 4-6 weeks following radiotherapy alone, or with temozolomide cycles.

The assay was immunoSEQ multiplex PCR, and TCRdb's table has in-frame clones only and misses some. The table has 25,000 to 40,000 clones, approximately 79% seen once. In germline, CDR1 is MNHEY, CDR2 SVGAGI. The CDR3 runs to 12 residues. Between the trimmed V and J ends, which lost 6 bases and 0 bases, there was a span of 3 bases. Time point given: week 35, safety follow-up. One vaccine dose held 300 ug of mutant IDH1 20-mer peptide and came with topical imiquimod. The donors' diagnosis was new WHO grade 3 or 4 astrocytoma that was IDH1-mutant and ATRX-lost. The chain couples TRBV6-5 to TRBJ1-5, with D unresolved. The sample consisted of PBMCs, taken from a glioma patient whose treatment included an IDH1 peptide vaccine. The receptor comes from a woman aged 25 to 39 with glioma. Some clones in this sample may be carry-over from other donors' samples. The DNA for the CDR3 is TGTGCCAGCAGGCATAGCAATCAGCCCCAGCATTTT. Protein product: CASRHSNQPQHF.